This T cell receptor (beta chain) was sequenced for a study of vaccination effects on CD4 cells after COVID-19. Study as a whole: Participants were vaccinated with two doses of either the BNT162b2 or mRNA-1273 vaccine. The study, taken as a whole, reports: Clones of infection and vaccine origin contracted markedly late after vaccination.

CD4+ T cells specific for antigen were expanded with viral peptide pools by the ViraFEST assay before sequencing. Investigators separated out CD4+ T cells once 10 days of culture had passed. In the vaccine recipients, nucleocapsid antibodies were negative and there was no prior SARS-CoV-2 infection. A half-volume exchange with IL-2 medium occurred on days 3 and 7. Trimming stripped 6 bases from V and 3 bases from J, with 8 bases between. From germline, CDR1 is MNHEY and CDR2 SVGAGI. This CDR3 is 13 amino acids long. A note on this clone: As yet, its antigen is unknown.

Clones were read by immunoSEQ multiplex PCR, and TCRdb kept only the in-frame ones, dropping some. The sample holds 20,000 to 25,000 clones, approximately 79% seen once. The chain couples TRBV6-5 to TRBJ1-4, with TRBD1 as a possible D gene (5 bases). The specimen was CD4+ T cells from PBMCs cultured with HCoV-NL63 spike peptides, collected before COVID-19 vaccination. The receptor comes from a human donor who received a COVID-19 vaccine. The CDR3 coding sequence is TGTGCCAGCAGGCGGGGCCCTAATGAAAAACTGTTTTTT. Amino acids: CASRRGPNEKLFF.